These T cell receptor beta chains were read from a single sample in a study of T-cell memory formation after mild COVID-19. TCRdb analysed the 5' RACE reads with MiXCR anew, one entry per CDR3 protein. The sample contains 250,000 to 300,000 distinct CDR3 sequences, 16% of which appear only once. Input material: PBMCs or a T cell subset sorted from them (not recorded which). All receptors come from a man between 18 and 35 years old who had mild COVID-19 (a few samples of this study predate the infection). Cell type and time point are not known. Each CDR3 is given with its conserved first and last residue. Fields, in order: clone size, J gene, D gene, V gene, CDR3 length, CDR3 protein, CDR3 DNA. The D gene is left open where the match is weak. Clone size is given for some rows only: seen once, a few or many times, or a class if the clone is expanded.

NA TRBJ2-2 NA TRBV5-1 15 CASWRDGRNTGELFF TGCGCCAGCTGGAGAGATGGGCGGAACACCGGGGAGCTGTTTTTT
NA TRBJ2-1 TRBD2 TRBV7-9 16 CASSPRASGDYNEQFF TGTGCCAGCAGCCCCCGAGCTAGCGGGGATTACAATGAGCAGTTCTTC
NA TRBJ2-7 TRBD1 TRBV6-2/TRBV6-3 12 CASRQGAGEQYF TGTGCCAGCAGGCAGGGGGCGGGTGAGCAGTACTTC
few TRBJ2-7 TRBD2 TRBV5-1 14 CASSSRTSTYEQYF TGCGCCAGCAGCTCTCGGACTAGCACATACGAGCAGTACTTC
NA TRBJ2-1 TRBD1 TRBV5-1 18 CASRTGTGVLRRLNEQFF TGCGCCAGCAGGACCGGGACAGGGGTTCTCAGACGACTCAATGAGCAGTTCTTC
NA TRBJ1-6 NA TRBV7-2 15 CASSLYAVRNSPLHF TGTGCCAGCAGCTTATACGCAGTACGAAATTCACCCCTCCACTTT
few TRBJ2-4 NA TRBV6-5 15 CASSYAIGPSRIQYF TGTGCCAGCAGTTACGCCATTGGGCCGTCCCGCATTCAGTACTTC
many TRBJ2-5 TRBD2 TRBV5-1 18 CARGTADRPTGGEETQYF TGCGCCAGGGGGACTGCCGACCGTCCCACCGGGGGGGAAGAGACCCAGTACTTC
many TRBJ1-2 NA TRBV7-9 12 CASSPDSYGYTF TGTGCCAGCAGCCCCGACAGCTATGGCTACACCTTC
NA TRBJ2-3 NA TRBV20-1 13 CSASPPGTDTQYF TGCAGTGCTAGTCCACCAGGTACAGATACGCAGTATTTT
NA TRBJ1-1 NA TRBV4-3 15 CASSSTGRTNTEAFF TGCGCCAGCAGCAGCACCGGACGGACGAACACTGAAGCTTTCTTT
few TRBJ1-1 NA TRBV5-1 16 CASSLGLQGYGTEAFF TGCGCCAGCAGCTTGGGCTTACAGGGTTACGGCACTGAAGCTTTCTTT
NA TRBJ1-2 NA TRBV13 15 CASSPRAPANYGYTF TGTGCCAGCAGCCCCAGGGCTCCAGCTAACTATGGCTACACCTTC
NA TRBJ1-2 NA TRBV7-9 14 CASSLGPSNYGYTF TGTGCCAGCAGCTTAGGTCCCAGCAACTATGGCTACACCTTC
NA TRBJ2-4 NA TRBV11-2 13 CASSFRAENIQYF TGTGCCAGCAGCTTCCGGGCCGAAAACATTCAGTACTTC
NA TRBJ2-5 NA TRBV6-5 14 CASNPGTSEETQYF TGTGCCAGCAATCCCGGGACTTCTGAAGAGACCCAGTACTTC
few TRBJ2-5 TRBD2 TRBV12-3/TRBV12-4 14 CASRWWGGRETQYF TGTGCCAGCAGATGGTGGGGGGGGAGAGAGACCCAGTACTTC
few TRBJ1-1 NA TRBV5-1 15 CASSLEPGVGSEAFF TGCGCCAGCAGCTTGGAGCCGGGTGTTGGCTCTGAAGCTTTCTTT
few TRBJ2-7 NA TRBV7-9 15 CASTLLGQPLVEQYF TGTGCCAGCACCCTACTCGGACAGCCACTCGTAGAGCAGTACTTC
NA TRBJ2-3 TRBD2 TRBV4-2 15 CASSHGEGWTDTQYF TGTGCCAGCAGCCATGGGGAGGGTTGGACAGATACGCAGTATTTT
few TRBJ2-5 NA TRBV14 13 CASSQGPRQTQYF TGTGCCAGCAGCCAAGGCCCCAGGCAGACCCAGTACTTC
many TRBJ1-2 NA TRBV24-1 13 CATRDPGEGGYTF TGTGCCACCAGGGATCCAGGGGAGGGAGGCTACACCTTC